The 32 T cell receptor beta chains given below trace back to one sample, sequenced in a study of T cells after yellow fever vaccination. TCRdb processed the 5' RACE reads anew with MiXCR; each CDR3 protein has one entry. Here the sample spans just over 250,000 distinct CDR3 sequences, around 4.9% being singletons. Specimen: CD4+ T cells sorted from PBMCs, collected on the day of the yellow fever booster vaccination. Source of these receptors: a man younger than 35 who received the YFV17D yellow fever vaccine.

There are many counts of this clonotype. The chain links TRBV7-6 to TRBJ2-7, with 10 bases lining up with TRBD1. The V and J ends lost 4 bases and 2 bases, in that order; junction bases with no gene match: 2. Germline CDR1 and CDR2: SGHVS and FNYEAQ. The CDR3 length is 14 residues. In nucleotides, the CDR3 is TGTGCCAGCAGCTCCGACAGGGGGCCCTACGAGCAGTACTTC. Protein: CASSSDRGPYEQYF.

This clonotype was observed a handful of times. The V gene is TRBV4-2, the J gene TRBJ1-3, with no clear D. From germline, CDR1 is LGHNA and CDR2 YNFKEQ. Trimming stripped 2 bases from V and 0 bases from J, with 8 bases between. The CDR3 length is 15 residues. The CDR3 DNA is TGTGCCAGCAGCCAATCTAAAGTCTCTGGAAACACCATATATTTT. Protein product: CASSQSKVSGNTIYF.

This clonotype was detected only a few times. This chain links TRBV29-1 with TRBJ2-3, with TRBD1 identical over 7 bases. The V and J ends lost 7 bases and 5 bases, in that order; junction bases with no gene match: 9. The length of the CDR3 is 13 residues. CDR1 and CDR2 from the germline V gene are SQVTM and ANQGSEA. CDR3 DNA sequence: TGCAGCGCCCAGGGGGTCGCCCTAGATACGCAGTATTTT. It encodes CSAQGVALDTQYF.

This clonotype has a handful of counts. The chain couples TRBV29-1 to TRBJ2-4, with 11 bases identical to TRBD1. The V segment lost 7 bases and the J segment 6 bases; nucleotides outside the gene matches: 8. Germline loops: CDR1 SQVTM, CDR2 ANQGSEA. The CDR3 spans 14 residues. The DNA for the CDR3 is TGCAGCGACGGGGGACAGGGGGACGCAAACATTCAGTACTTC. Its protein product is CSDGGQGDANIQYF. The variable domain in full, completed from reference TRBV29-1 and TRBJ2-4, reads SAVISQKPSRDICQRGTSLTIQCQVDSQVTMMFWYRQQPGQSLTLIATANQGSEATYESGFVIDKFPISRPNLTFSTLTVSNMSPEDSSIYLCSDGGQGDANIQYFGAGTRLSVL.

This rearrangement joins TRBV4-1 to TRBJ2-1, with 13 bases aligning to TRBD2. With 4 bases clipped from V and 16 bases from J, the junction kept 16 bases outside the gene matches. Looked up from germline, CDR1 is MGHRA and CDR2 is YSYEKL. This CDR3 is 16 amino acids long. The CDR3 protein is CASSRRGALAGGSLFF. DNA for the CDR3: TGCGCCAGCAGCCGGAGAGGGGCACTAGCGGGGGGGAGCCTTTTCTTC.

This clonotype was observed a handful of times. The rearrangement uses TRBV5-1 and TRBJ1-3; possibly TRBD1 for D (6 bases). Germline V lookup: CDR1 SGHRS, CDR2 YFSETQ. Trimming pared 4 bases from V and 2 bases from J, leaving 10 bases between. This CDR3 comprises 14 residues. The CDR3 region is CASSPQGPGNTIYF. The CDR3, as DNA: TGCGCCAGCAGCCCACAGGGCCCTGGAAACACCATATATTTT. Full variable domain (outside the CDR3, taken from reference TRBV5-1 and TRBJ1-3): KAGVTQTPRYLIKTRGQQVTLSCSPISGHRSVSWYQQTPGQGLQFLFEYFSETQRNKGNFPGRFSGRQFSNSRSEMNVSTLELGDSALYLCASSPQGPGNTIYFGEGSWLTVV.

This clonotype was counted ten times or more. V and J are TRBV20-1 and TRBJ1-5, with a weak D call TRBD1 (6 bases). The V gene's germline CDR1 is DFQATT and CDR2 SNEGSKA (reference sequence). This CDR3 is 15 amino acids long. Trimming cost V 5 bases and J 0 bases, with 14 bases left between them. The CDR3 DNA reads TGCAGTGCTTATGGGGGGCGCAGTAGCAATCAGCCCCAGCATTTT. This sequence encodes CSAYGGRSSNQPQHF.

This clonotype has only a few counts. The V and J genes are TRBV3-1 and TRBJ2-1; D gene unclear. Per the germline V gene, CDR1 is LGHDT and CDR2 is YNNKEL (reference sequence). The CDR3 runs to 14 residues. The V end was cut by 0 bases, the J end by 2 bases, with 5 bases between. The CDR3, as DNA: TGTGCCAGCAGCCAAGATGGCGCCTACAATGAGCAGTTCTTC. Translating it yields CASSQDGAYNEQFF.

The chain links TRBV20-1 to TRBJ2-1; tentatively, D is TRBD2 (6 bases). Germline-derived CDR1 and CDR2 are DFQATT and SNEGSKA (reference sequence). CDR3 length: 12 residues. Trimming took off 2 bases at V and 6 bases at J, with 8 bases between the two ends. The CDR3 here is CSARMRGNEQFF. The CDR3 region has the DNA TGCAGTGCTAGAATGCGGGGCAATGAGCAGTTCTTC.

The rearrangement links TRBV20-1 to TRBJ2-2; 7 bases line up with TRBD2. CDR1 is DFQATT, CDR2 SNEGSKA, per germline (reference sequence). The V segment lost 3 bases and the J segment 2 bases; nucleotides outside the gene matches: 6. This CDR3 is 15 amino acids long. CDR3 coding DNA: TGCAGTGCTAGGCTCGCGGGGGACAACACCGGGGAGCTGTTTTTT. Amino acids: CSARLAGDNTGELFF.

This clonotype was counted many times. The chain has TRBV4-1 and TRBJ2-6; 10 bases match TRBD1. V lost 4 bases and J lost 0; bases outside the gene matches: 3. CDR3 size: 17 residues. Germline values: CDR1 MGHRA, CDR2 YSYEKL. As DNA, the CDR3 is TGCGCCAGCAGCCGCGGACAGGGGGACTCTGGGGCCAACGTCCTGACTTTC. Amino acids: CASSRGQGDSGANVLTF.

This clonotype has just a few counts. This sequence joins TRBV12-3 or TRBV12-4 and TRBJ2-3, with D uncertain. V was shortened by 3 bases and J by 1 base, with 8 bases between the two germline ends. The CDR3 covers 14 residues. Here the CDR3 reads CASSFSFGTDTQYF. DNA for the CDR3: TGTGCCAGCAGTTTCAGTTTTGGCACAGATACGCAGTATTTT.

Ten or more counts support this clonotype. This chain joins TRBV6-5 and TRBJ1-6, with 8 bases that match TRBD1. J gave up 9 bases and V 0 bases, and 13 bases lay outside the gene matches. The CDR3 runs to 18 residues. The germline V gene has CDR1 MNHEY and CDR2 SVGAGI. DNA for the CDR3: TGTGCCAGCAGTTACTCGGTTGTTCCCGGACAGGGTGGTTCACCCCTCCACTTT. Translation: CASSYSVVPGQGGSPLHF.

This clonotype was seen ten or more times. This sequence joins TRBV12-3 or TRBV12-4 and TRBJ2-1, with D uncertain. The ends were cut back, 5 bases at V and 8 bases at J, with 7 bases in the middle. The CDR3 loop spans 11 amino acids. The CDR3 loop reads CASSATHEQFF. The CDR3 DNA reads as TGTGCCAGCAGTGCAACTCATGAGCAGTTCTTC.

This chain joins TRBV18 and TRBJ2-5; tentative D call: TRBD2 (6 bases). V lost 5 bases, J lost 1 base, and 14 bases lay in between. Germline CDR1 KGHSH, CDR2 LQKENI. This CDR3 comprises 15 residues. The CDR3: CASSSSAGSQETQYF. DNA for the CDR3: TGTGCCAGCTCATCATCCGCGGGGAGCCAAGAGACCCAGTACTTC.

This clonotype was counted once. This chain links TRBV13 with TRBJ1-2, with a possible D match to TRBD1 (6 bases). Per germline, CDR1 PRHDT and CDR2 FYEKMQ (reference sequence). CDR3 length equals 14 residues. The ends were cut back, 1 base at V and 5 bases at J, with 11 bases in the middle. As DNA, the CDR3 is TGTGCCAGCAGCTTAGAGGCAGGGGTGTATGGCTACACCTTC. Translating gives CASSLEAGVYGYTF.

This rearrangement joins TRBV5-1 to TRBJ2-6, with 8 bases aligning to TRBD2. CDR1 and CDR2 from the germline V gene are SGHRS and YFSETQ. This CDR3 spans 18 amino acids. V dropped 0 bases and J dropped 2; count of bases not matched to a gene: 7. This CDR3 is CASSLVGGGNTGANVLTF. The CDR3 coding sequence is TGCGCCAGCAGCTTGGTTGGCGGGGGGAACACTGGGGCCAACGTCCTGACTTTC.

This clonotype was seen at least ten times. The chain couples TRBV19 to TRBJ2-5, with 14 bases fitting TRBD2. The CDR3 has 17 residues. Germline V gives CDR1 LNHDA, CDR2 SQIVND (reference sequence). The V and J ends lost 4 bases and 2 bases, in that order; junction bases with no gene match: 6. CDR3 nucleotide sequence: TGTGCCAGTAGTAGGGGACTAGCGGGGGCTATGCAAGAGACCCAGTACTTC. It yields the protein CASSRGLAGAMQETQYF.

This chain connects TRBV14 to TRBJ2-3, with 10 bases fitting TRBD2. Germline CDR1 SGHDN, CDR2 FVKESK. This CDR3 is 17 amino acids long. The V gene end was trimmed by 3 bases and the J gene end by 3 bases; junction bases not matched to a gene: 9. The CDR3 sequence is CASSHFRASGGTDTQYF. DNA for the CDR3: TGTGCCAGCAGCCACTTTCGGGCTAGCGGGGGAACAGATACGCAGTATTTT.

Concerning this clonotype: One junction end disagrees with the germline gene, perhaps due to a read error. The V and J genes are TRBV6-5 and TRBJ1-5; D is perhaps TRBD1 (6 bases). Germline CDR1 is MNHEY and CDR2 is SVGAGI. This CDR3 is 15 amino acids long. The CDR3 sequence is CASSYSWGLNLPQHF. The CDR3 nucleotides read TGTGCCAGCAGTTACTCGTGGGGGCTCAATCTGCCCCAGCATTTT.

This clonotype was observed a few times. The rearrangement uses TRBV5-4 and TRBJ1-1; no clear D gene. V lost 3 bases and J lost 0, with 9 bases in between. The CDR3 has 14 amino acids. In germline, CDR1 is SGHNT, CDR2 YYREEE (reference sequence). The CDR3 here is CASSSDLLNTEAFF. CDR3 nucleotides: TGTGCCAGCAGCTCGGACCTCTTGAACACTGAAGCTTTCTTT. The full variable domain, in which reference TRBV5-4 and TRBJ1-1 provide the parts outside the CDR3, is ETGVTQSPTHLIKTRGQQVTLRCSSQSGHNTVSWYQQALGQGPQFIFQYYREEENGRGNFPPRFSGLQFPNYSSELNVNALELDDSALYLCASSSDLLNTEAFFGQGTRLTVV.

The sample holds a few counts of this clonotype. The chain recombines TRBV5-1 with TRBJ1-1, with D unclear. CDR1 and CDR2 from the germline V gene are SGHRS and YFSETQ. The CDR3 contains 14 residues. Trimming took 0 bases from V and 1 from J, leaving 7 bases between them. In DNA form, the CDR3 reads TGCGCCAGCAGCTTGGTACCAGAGAACACTGAAGCTTTCTTT. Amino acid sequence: CASSLVPENTEAFF.

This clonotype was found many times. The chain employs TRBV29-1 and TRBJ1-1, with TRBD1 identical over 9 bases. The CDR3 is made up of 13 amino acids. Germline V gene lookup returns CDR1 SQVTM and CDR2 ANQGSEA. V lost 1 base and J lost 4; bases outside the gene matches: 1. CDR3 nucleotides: TGCAGCGTTGAAGGGGGACAGGGCACTGAAGCTTTCTTT. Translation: CSVEGGQGTEAFF.

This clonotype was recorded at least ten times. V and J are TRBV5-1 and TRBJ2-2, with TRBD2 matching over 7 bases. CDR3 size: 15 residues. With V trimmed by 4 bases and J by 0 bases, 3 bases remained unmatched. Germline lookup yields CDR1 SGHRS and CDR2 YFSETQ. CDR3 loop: CASSPSGTNTGELFF. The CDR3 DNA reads TGCGCCAGCAGCCCGAGCGGGACGAACACCGGGGAGCTGTTTTTT. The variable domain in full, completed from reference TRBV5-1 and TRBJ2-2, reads KAGVTQTPRYLIKTRGQQVTLSCSPISGHRSVSWYQQTPGQGLQFLFEYFSETQRNKGNFPGRFSGRQFSNSRSEMNVSTLELGDSALYLCASSPSGTNTGELFFGEGSRLTVL.

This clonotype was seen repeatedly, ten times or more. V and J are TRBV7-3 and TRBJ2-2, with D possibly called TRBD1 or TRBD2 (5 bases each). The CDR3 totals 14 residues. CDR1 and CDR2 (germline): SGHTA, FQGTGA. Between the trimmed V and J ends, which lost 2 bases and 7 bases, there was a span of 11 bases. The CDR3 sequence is CASSLGGLGGELFF. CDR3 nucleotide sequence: TGTGCCAGCAGCTTAGGGGGTCTCGGCGGGGAGCTGTTTTTT.

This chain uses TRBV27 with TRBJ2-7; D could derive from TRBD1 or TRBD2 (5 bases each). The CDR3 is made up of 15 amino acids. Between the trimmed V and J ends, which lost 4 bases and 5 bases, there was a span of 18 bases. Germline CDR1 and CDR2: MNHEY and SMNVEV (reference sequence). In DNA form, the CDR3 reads TGTGCCAGCAGTTCCCCCGGACGGGGCAACGACGAGCAGTACTTC. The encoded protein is CASSSPGRGNDEQYF.

This CDR3 is CASSLVVGVNTEAFF. CDR3 nucleotides: TGTGCCAGCAGCTTGGTGGTAGGGGTGAACACTGAAGCTTTCTTT. The J gene is TRBJ1-1, the V gene TRBV5-4; weak D call: TRBD1 (5 bases). V shed 0 bases and J shed 0 bases, with 9 bases lying between them. The CDR3 totals 15 residues. Germline V lookup: CDR1 SGHNT, CDR2 YYREEE (reference sequence).

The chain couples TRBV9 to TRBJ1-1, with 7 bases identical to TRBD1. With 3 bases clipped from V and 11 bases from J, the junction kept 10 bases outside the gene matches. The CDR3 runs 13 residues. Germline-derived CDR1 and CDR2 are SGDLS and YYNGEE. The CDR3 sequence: CASSDRQGSVAFF. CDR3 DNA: TGTGCCAGCAGCGACCGACAGGGATCCGTCGCTTTCTTT.

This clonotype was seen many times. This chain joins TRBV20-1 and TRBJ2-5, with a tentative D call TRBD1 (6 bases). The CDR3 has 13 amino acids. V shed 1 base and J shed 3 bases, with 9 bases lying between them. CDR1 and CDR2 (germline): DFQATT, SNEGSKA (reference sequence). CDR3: CSARGDNKETQYF. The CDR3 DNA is TGCAGTGCTAGAGGGGACAACAAAGAGACCCAGTACTTC.

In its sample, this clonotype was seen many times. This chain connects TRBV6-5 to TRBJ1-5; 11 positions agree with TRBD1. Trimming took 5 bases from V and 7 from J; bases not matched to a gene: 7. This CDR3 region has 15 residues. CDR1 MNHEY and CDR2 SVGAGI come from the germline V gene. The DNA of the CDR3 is TGTGCCAGCAGTACGGGGACAGGGGGGAGGCAGCCCCAGCATTTT. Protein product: CASSTGTGGRQPQHF.

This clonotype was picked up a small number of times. CDR3: CASSLAQNNEQFF. In DNA, the CDR3 is TGCGCCAGCAGCTTGGCACAGAACAATGAGCAGTTCTTC. This chain links TRBV5-1 with TRBJ2-1, with D unclear. The CDR3 sequence is 13 residues long. Germline V gives CDR1 SGHRS, CDR2 YFSETQ. Trimming left V 0 bases short and J 5 bases short, with 6 bases between.

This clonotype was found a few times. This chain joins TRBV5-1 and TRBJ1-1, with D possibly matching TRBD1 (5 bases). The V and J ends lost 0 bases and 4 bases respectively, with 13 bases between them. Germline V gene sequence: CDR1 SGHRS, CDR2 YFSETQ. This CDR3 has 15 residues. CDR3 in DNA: TGCGCCAGCAGCTTGGGGTGGGGCGAGGTCACTGAAGCTTTCTTT. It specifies CASSLGWGEVTEAFF.